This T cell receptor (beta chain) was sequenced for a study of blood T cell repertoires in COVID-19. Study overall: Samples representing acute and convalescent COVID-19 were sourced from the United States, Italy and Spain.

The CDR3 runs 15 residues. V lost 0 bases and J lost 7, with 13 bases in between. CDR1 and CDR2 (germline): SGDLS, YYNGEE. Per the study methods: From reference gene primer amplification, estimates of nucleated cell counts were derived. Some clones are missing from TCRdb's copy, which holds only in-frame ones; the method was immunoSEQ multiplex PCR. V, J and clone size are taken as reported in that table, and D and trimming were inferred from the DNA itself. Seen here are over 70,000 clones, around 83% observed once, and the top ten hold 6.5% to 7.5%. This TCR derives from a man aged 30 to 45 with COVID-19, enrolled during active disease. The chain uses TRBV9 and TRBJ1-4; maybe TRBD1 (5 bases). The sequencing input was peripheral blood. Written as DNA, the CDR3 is TGTGCCAGCAGCGTAGTGGGGGGTTTAGGTGAAAAACTGTTTTTT. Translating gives CASSVVGGLGEKLFF.